Listed below are T cell receptor beta chains from one sample, sequenced in a study of blood T cell repertoires in COVID-19. Method: immunoSEQ multiplex PCR; TCRdb's copy keeps in-frame clones and lacks some. The sample includes 200,000 or so clones, roughly 76% of them seen just once. Sequenced material: peripheral blood. The origin of the receptors is a human donor in a cohort sampled during active COVID-19. The CDR3 runs from the conserved cysteine through the conserved F or W. D genes are given only for firm matches. Clone size is given for some rows only: seen once, a few or many times, or a class if the clone is expanded.

clone_size	v_call	j_call	d_call	cdr3_length	cdr3_aa	cdr3_nt
once	TRBV5-1	TRBJ2-7	TRBD1	13	CASSVGQDGEQYF	TGCGCCAGCAGCGTGGGACAGGACGGCGAGCAGTACTTC
-	TRBV11-3	TRBJ2-7	TRBD1	14	CASSLGDRVNEQYF	TGTGCCAGCAGCTTAGGAGACAGGGTCAACGAGCAGTACTTC
-	TRBV7-9	TRBJ1-1	-	15	CASNKFVVGDTEAFF	TGTGCCAGCAACAAATTCGTTGTCGGGGACACTGAAGCTTTCTTT
-	TRBV28	TRBJ1-1	TRBD1	17	CASSPHVGQGVNTEAFF	TGTGCCAGCAGCCCCCACGTGGGGCAGGGGGTGAACACTGAAGCTTTCTTT
-	TRBV24-1	TRBJ2-1	-	13	CATSDFPAAEQFF	TGTGCCACCAGTGATTTTCCGGCGGCAGAGCAGTTCTTC
-	TRBV6-2/TRBV6-3	TRBJ1-1	TRBD1	14	CASSRQGMNTEAFF	TGTGCCAGCAGTCGACAGGGAATGAACACTGAAGCTTTCTTT
-	TRBV27	TRBJ2-3	-	14	CASSLVASTDTQYF	TGTGCCAGCAGTTTGGTAGCGAGTACCGATACGCAGTATTTT
-	TRBV5-5	TRBJ2-7	-	12	CASSPIPGTQYF	TGTGCCAGCAGCCCCATTCCGGGAACGCAGTACTTC
-	TRBV6-6	TRBJ1-1	TRBD1	11	CAVGTEPEAFF	TGTGCCGTCGGGACAGAACCTGAAGCTTTCTTT
-	TRBV7-2	TRBJ2-7	-	16	CASSLGWEGDSYEQYF	TGTGCCAGCAGCTTAGGGTGGGAGGGGGACTCCTACGAGCAGTACTTC
-	TRBV6-6	TRBJ1-2	TRBD1	16	CASSSSLGQGAYGYTF	TGTGCCAGCAGTTCTTCCCTAGGACAGGGCGCCTATGGCTACACCTTC
-	TRBV6-2/TRBV6-3	TRBJ2-7	-	13	CASSSRTAYEQYF	TGTGCCAGCAGTTCGAGGACAGCCTACGAGCAGTACTTC
-	TRBV18	TRBJ1-1	-	14	CASSISTSNTEAFF	TGTGCCAGCTCCATCTCGACATCGAACACTGAAGCTTTCTTT
-	TRBV28	TRBJ1-4	-	16	CASSLFGEGPNEKLFF	TGTGCCAGCAGTTTATTCGGGGAAGGACCTAATGAAAAACTGTTTTTT
-	TRBV11-2	TRBJ2-1	-	16	CASSPRPGGTYNEQFF	TGTGCCAGCAGCCCCCGACCGGGCGGGACGTACAATGAGCAGTTCTTC
-	TRBV12-3/TRBV12-4	TRBJ1-5	-	13	CASSLANNQPQHF	TGTGCCAGCAGTTTAGCTAACAATCAGCCCCAGCATTTT
few	TRBV7-2	TRBJ2-2	-	16	CASRSQHGLATGELFF	TGTGCCAGCAGATCACAGCACGGTCTAGCCACCGGGGAGCTGTTTTTT
-	TRBV28	TRBJ1-2	-	14	CASSLGHLNYGYTF	TGTGCCAGCAGTTTGGGACACCTAAACTATGGCTACACCTTC
-	TRBV30	TRBJ2-6	TRBD2	15	CACHWGGSGANVLTF	TGTGCCTGCCACTGGGGGGGATCTGGGGCCAACGTCCTGACTTTC
-	TRBV30	TRBJ2-1	-	15	CAWSVRGSSYNEQFF	TGTGCCTGGAGTGTACGAGGGAGCTCCTACAATGAGCAGTTCTTC
-	TRBV11-2	TRBJ2-3	TRBD2	16	CASSFRTSGYTDTQYF	TGTGCCAGCAGCTTTCGGACTAGCGGGTACACAGATACGCAGTATTTT
few	TRBV18	TRBJ1-1	-	12	CASSLKGGEAFF	TGTGCCAGCTCACTGAAAGGCGGTGAAGCTTTCTTT
-	TRBV30	TRBJ1-6	-	15	CAWSGHGGGPSPLHF	TGTGCCTGGAGTGGCCACGGAGGAGGCCCTTCACCCCTCCACTTT
-	TRBV19	TRBJ2-1	-	12	CATLGIYNEQFF	TGTGCCACACTAGGGATCTACAATGAGCAGTTCTTC
-	TRBV9	TRBJ2-7	TRBD1	14	CASSVWDSHYEQYF	TGTGCCAGCAGCGTATGGGACAGTCACTACGAGCAGTACTTC
-	TRBV15	TRBJ2-1	-	17	CATSRDRQATSYNEQFF	TGTGCCACCAGCAGAGATCGCCAAGCGACCTCCTACAATGAGCAGTTCTTC
-	TRBV27	TRBJ2-7	TRBD2	15	CASSGTSGMAYEQYF	TGTGCCAGCAGTGGGACTAGCGGGATGGCCTACGAGCAGTACTTC
once	TRBV5-4	TRBJ2-5	-	13	CASSSSVRETQYF	TGTGCCAGCAGTTCTAGCGTTAGAGAGACCCAGTACTTC
-	TRBV6-2/TRBV6-3	TRBJ2-7	-	15	CASSRGALSSYEQYF	TGTGCCAGCAGTCGGGGGGCGTTAAGCTCCTACGAGCAGTACTTC
few	TRBV28	TRBJ1-2	-	14	CASIRAGRVPGYTF	TGTGCCAGCATTCGGGCGGGCCGAGTGCCTGGCTACACCTTC
-	TRBV4-3	TRBJ2-5	-	15	CASSNHRAPQETQYF	TGCGCCAGCAGCAACCACAGGGCGCCCCAAGAGACCCAGTACTTC
few	TRBV27	TRBJ2-7	-	13	CASSFSQPYEQYF	TGTGCCAGCAGTTTTTCACAGCCCTACGAGCAGTACTTC
-	TRBV7-3	TRBJ1-2	-	13	CASSLRGAYGYTF	TGTGCCAGCAGCTTGAGAGGTGCCTATGGCTACACCTTC
-	TRBV30	TRBJ2-6	-	18	CAWSRNGSSRLGANVLTF	TGTGCCTGGAGCCGGAACGGGTCGTCTAGGCTTGGGGCCAACGTCCTGACTTTC
-	TRBV6-5	TRBJ2-2	-	15	CASTRGGARSGELFF	TGTGCCAGCACCCGAGGGGGGGCAAGGAGCGGGGAGCTGTTTTTT
-	TRBV2	TRBJ2-7	TRBD1	16	CASSSNTGARIYEQYF	TGTGCCAGCAGTTCTAATACAGGGGCCAGGATCTACGAGCAGTACTTC
-	TRBV2	TRBJ2-7	TRBD2	14	CASSRWGGPYEQYF	TGTGCCAGCAGTCGATGGGGAGGGCCTTACGAGCAGTACTTC
once	TRBV4-3	TRBJ2-2	-	16	CASSQAADTYTGELFF	TGCGCCAGCAGCCAAGCGGCGGACACCTACACCGGGGAGCTGTTTTTT
-	TRBV6-5	TRBJ2-7	-	15	CASSYRRQGINEQYF	TGTGCCAGCAGTTACAGACGGCAGGGGATCAACGAGCAGTACTTC
-	TRBV29-1	TRBJ2-3	TRBD2	13	CSVGPGLADTQYF	TGCAGCGTTGGACCGGGACTAGCGGATACGCAGTATTTT
-	TRBV5-1	TRBJ2-1	-	16	CASSPQGALSYNEQFF	TGCGCCAGCAGCCCACAGGGTGCCCTCTCCTACAATGAGCAGTTCTTC
-	TRBV7-9	TRBJ2-7	TRBD2	15	CASSLMAGGRGEQYF	TGTGCCAGCAGCTTAATGGCGGGAGGAAGGGGGGAGCAGTACTTC
-	TRBV4-3	TRBJ2-1	-	14	CASSQEAGENEQFF	TGCGCCAGCAGCCAAGAGGCAGGGGAGAATGAGCAGTTCTTC
-	TRBV7-2	TRBJ1-2	-	15	CASSPGLLGGYGYTF	TGTGCCAGCAGCCCAGGCCTACTGGGGGGTTATGGCTACACCTTC
-	TRBV9	TRBJ2-7	-	15	CASSRDSSPHYEQYF	TGTGCCAGCAGCAGAGACTCATCGCCCCACTACGAGCAGTACTTC
-	TRBV4-3	TRBJ1-2	-	14	CASSDSDPNYGYTF	TGCGCCAGCAGCGACAGCGATCCTAACTATGGCTACACCTTC
-	TRBV5-1	TRBJ2-1	TRBD2	18	CASSPTLLAGVTYNEQFF	TGCGCCAGCAGCCCCACTCTGCTAGCGGGAGTGACCTACAATGAGCAGTTCTTC
-	TRBV7-9	TRBJ2-7	TRBD1	14	CASSLVGGQYEQYF	TGTGCCAGCAGCTTAGTAGGGGGCCAGTACGAGCAGTACTTC
few	TRBV9	TRBJ1-3	-	15	CASSVGESSGNTIYF	TGTGCCAGCAGCGTAGGAGAATCCTCTGGAAACACCATATATTTT
-	TRBV6-2/TRBV6-3	TRBJ1-2	TRBD1	13	CASSPGTVYGYTF	TGTGCCAGCAGTCCCGGGACAGTCTATGGCTACACCTTC
once	TRBV5-5	TRBJ2-7	-	15	CASSFQAGISYEQYF	TGTGCCAGCAGCTTTCAGGCAGGAATCTCCTACGAGCAGTACTTC